Listed here are 31 T cell receptor beta chains from one sample, sequenced in a study of T cell changes during pregnancy in multiple sclerosis. Measured with immunoSEQ multiplex PCR; TCRdb has only the in-frame clones, and not every one. Of 32,000 or so clones in the sample, roughly nine tenths were seen once. Specimen: CD8+ T cells from peripheral blood mononuclear cells, collected in the first trimester of pregnancy. The receptors originated from a female donor with multiple sclerosis, enrolled in a pregnancy study.

This clone was seen only a few times. This sequence joins TRBV5-1 and TRBJ1-4; the D is unclear. The V end lost 0 bases, the J end lost 8 bases, and 11 bases lay between the germline ends. CDR1 is SGHRS and CDR2 is YFSETQ in the germline V gene. This CDR3 is built from 14 residues. This chain's CDR3 is CASSLAGKEEKLFF. The CDR3 DNA reads TGCGCCAGCAGCTTGGCTGGCAAGGAGGAAAAACTGTTTTTT. The full variable domain, with the rest looked up from reference TRBV5-1 and TRBJ1-4, is KAGVTQTPRYLIKTRGQQVTLSCSPISGHRSVSWYQQTPGQGLQFLFEYFSETQRNKGNFPGRFSGRQFSNSRSEMNVSTLELGDSALYLCASSLAGKEEKLFFGSGTQLSVL.

The J gene is TRBJ2-7, the V gene TRBV27, with 9 bases lining up with TRBD2. CDR3 length equals 16 residues. V dropped 4 bases and J dropped 3; count of bases not matched to a gene: 10. In germline, CDR1 is MNHEY, CDR2 SMNVEV (reference sequence). In DNA form, the CDR3 reads TGTGCCAGCAGTTCTGAACCGGGACTAGCTTACTACGAGCAGTACTTC. Its translation: CASSSEPGLAYYEQYF.

This chain joins TRBV6-1 and TRBJ1-5; no clear D gene. Germline CDR1 is MNHNS and CDR2 is SASEGT. The CDR3 runs to 13 residues. Between the trimmed V and J ends, which lost 10 bases and 0 bases, there was a span of 10 bases. CDR3 bases: TGTGCCATGAGTGCTTATAGCAATCAGCCCCAGCATTTT. Its translation is CAMSAYSNQPQHF.

This clone has only one observation. The chain carries TRBV28 and TRBJ2-7, with TRBD2 matching over 12 bases. This CDR3 has 15 amino acids. Germline CDR1 and CDR2: MDHEN and SYDVKM. V shed 5 bases and J 2 bases; nucleotides not matched to a gene: 4. CDR3 nucleotides: TGTGCCAGCAGTACCCGGACTAGCGGGGCCTACGAGCAGTACTTC. Its protein product is CASSTRTSGAYEQYF.

The J gene is TRBJ1-1, the V gene TRBV19, with D tentatively TRBD1 (5 bases). This CDR3 spans 14 amino acids. V dropped 6 bases and J dropped 0 bases, with 11 bases sitting between them. Germline CDR1 LNHDA, CDR2 SQIVND (reference sequence). The CDR3 bases are TGTGCCAGTAGCCTGGGGCAGTTGAACACTGAAGCTTTCTTT. Its translation: CASSLGQLNTEAFF. Based on the CDR3 plus reference TRBV19 and TRBJ1-1, the full variable domain is DGGITQSPKYLFRKEGQNVTLSCEQNLNHDAMYWYRQDPGQGLRLIYYSQIVNDFQKGDIAEGYSVSREKKESFPLTVTSAQKNPTAFYLCASSLGQLNTEAFFGQGTRLTVV.

The chain recombines TRBV7-9 with TRBJ2-1; TRBD2 aligns across 11 bases. This CDR3 spans 18 amino acids. In germline, CDR1 is SEHNR, CDR2 FQNEAQ (reference sequence). V shed 5 bases, J shed 0 bases, and the junction held 9 bases outside the gene matches. For the CDR3, the DNA is TGTGCCAGCAGCCCGATGACTAGCGGGAAAAGCTCCTACAATGAGCAGTTCTTC. This encodes CASSPMTSGKSSYNEQFF.

The chain recombines TRBV11-3 with TRBJ1-2; the match to TRBD1 covers 12 bases. CDR1 and CDR2 from the germline V gene are SGHNT and YENEEA. The CDR3 sequence is 16 residues long. V gave up 5 bases and J gave up 4 bases; unmatched junction bases: 8. In DNA form, the CDR3 reads TGTGCCAGCAGCACTCGGGACAGGGGGCTAGGCTATGGCTACACCTTC. Protein: CASSTRDRGLGYGYTF.

The chain carries TRBV25-1 and TRBJ1-1, with 9 bases aligning to TRBD1. The CDR3 is made up of 12 amino acids. Germline CDR1 is MGHDK and CDR2 is SYGVNS. V gave up 4 bases and J gave up 7 bases; unmatched junction bases: 1. This CDR3 is CASSGDRVEAFF. For the CDR3, the DNA is TGTGCCAGCAGTGGGGACAGGGTTGAAGCTTTCTTT.

This chain uses TRBV28 with TRBJ2-5, with TRBD1 identical over 8 bases. V gave up 5 bases and J gave up 7 bases; unmatched junction bases: 18. Germline assignment: CDR1 MDHEN and CDR2 SYDVKM. This CDR3 is built from 17 residues. DNA for the CDR3: TGTGCCAGCAGTCACTCGAGACAGGGGCCCCGAGAAGGGACCCAGTACTTC. Its translation is CASSHSRQGPREGTQYF.

A few counts support this clone. The J gene is TRBJ1-1, the V gene TRBV6-5; D is uncertain. The CDR3 spans 14 residues. The V and J ends lost 0 bases and 7 bases respectively, with 12 bases between them. Germline V gene data show CDR1 as MNHEY and CDR2 as SVGAGI. CDR3 bases: TGTGCCAGCAGTTACTCGGAGGGTTCGGGTGAAGCTTTCTTT. It specifies CASSYSEGSGEAFF.

The chain combines TRBV6-1 with TRBJ2-7, with TRBD2 identical over 8 bases. Trimming at V came to 6 bases and at J to 3 bases, leaving 10 bases not matched to a gene. The germline CDR1 and CDR2 sequences are MNHNS and SASEGT. The CDR3 covers 15 residues. CDR3 residues: CASSSDSGSHYEQYF. The CDR3 bases are TGTGCCAGCAGCTCAGACAGCGGGAGTCACTACGAGCAGTACTTC.

The V and J genes are TRBV4-3 and TRBJ2-3; 9 nucleotides align to TRBD2. J gave up 2 bases and V 1 base, and 1 base lay outside the gene matches. This CDR3 is 15 amino acids long. Germline CDR1 and CDR2: LGHNA and YSLEER. CDR3 protein: CASSQGLADTDTQYF. The CDR3 DNA reads as TGCGCCAGCAGCCAAGGACTAGCGGACACAGATACGCAGTATTTT.

The genes are TRBV2 and TRBJ2-3, with D perhaps TRBD1 (5 bases). Per germline, CDR1 SNHLY and CDR2 FYNNEI. V lost 9 bases and J 5 bases, leaving 18 bases between the germline ends. This CDR3 is built from 14 residues. DNA for the CDR3: TGTGCCAGTTCACCGACCAGGGAAGAAGATACGCAGTATTTT. It specifies CASSPTREEDTQYF.

The chain links TRBV4-1 to TRBJ1-5; D is perhaps TRBD1 (5 bases). The CDR3 has 15 residues. Trimming took off 0 bases at V and 0 bases at J, with 6 bases between the two ends. The germline CDR1 and CDR2 sequences are MGHRA and YSYEKL. The CDR3 DNA sequence: TGCGCCAGCAGCCAAGAGGACATTAGCAATCAGCCCCAGCATTTT. It codes for CASSQEDISNQPQHF.

CDR3 loop: CASSVSGEHQFF. In nucleotides, the CDR3 is TGTGCCAGTAGTGTTAGCGGAGAGCACCAGTTCTTC. The V gene is TRBV19, the J gene TRBJ2-1; D possibly corresponds to TRBD2 (6 bases). Between the trimmed V and J ends, which lost 5 bases and 13 bases, there was a span of 15 bases. This CDR3 comprises 12 residues. The germline V gene has CDR1 LNHDA and CDR2 SQIVND (reference sequence).

V usage is TRBV6-1 and J usage is TRBJ2-7; TRBD2 aligns across 8 bases. The CDR3 is 13 amino acids. Per the germline V gene, CDR1 is MNHNS and CDR2 is SASEGT. V lost 3 bases, J lost 7 bases, and 5 bases stayed unmatched. The CDR3 DNA reads TGTGCCAGCAGTGATGCGGGAGGATATGAGCAGTACTTC. Amino acid sequence: CASSDAGGYEQYF.

This chain uses TRBV5-8 with TRBJ2-5, with D perhaps TRBD2 (5 bases). CDR1 SGHTS and CDR2 YDEGEE come from the germline V gene. The CDR3 covers 14 residues. Trimming shortened V by 2 bases and J by 3 bases, and 11 bases separated the two germline ends. As DNA, the CDR3 is TGTGCCAGCAGCTTTTACCGGACTGAAGAGACCCAGTACTTC. Translated: CASSFYRTEETQYF.

The chain is built from TRBV11-2 and TRBJ1-3, with TRBD1 as a possible D gene (5 bases). The V end was cut by 1 base, the J end by 8 bases, with 12 bases between. There are 14 residues in the CDR3. Germline values: CDR1 SGHAT, CDR2 FQNNGV. CDR3 in amino acids: CASSLVRVNYTIYF. As DNA, the CDR3 is TGTGCCAGCAGCTTAGTCAGGGTCAACTACACCATATATTTT.

The rearrangement uses TRBV4-1 and TRBJ1-1, with TRBD1 as a possible D gene (5 bases). Germline values: CDR1 MGHRA, CDR2 YSYEKL. This CDR3 spans 15 amino acids. V dropped 4 bases and J dropped 5 bases, with 17 bases sitting between them. This CDR3 is CASSLSAGTRTEAFF. The DNA for the CDR3 is TGCGCCAGCAGCCTCTCGGCCGGGACTCGGACTGAAGCTTTCTTT.

The chain joins TRBV4-1 to TRBJ1-1, with a tentative D call TRBD1 (5 bases). V was cut by 4 bases and J by 1 base, with 10 bases left in between. The CDR3 extends over 14 amino acids. Germline CDR1 reads MGHRA; CDR2 reads YSYEKL. CDR3 in amino acids: CASSLGRGNTEAFF. CDR3 DNA sequence: TGCGCCAGCAGCCTGGGGAGGGGGAACACTGAAGCTTTCTTT.

V gene TRBV18 combines with J gene TRBJ2-2; D call uncertain. The CDR3 totals 17 residues. V shed 1 base and J shed 4 bases, with 16 bases lying between them. Germline V gives CDR1 KGHSH, CDR2 LQKENI. The CDR3 is CASSPLSIDPGTGELFF. The CDR3 nucleotides are TGTGCCAGCTCACCACTTTCAATAGACCCGGGCACCGGGGAGCTGTTTTTT.

This clone was counted once. The chain links TRBV9 to TRBJ2-1; 9 nucleotides match TRBD2. The CDR3 has 15 amino acids. After removal of 0 bases from V and 8 bases from J, the junction contained 6 bases not matched to a gene. In germline, CDR1 is SGDLS, CDR2 YYNGEE. The CDR3 region has the DNA TGTGCCAGCAGCGTAGGGTCTAGCGGGATGTATGAGCAGTTCTTC. Its protein is CASSVGSSGMYEQFF.

This clone was detected a few times. The CDR3 here is CASSEYFPHEQYF. The CDR3 coding sequence is TGCGCCAGCAGTGAGTACTTCCCCCACGAGCAGTACTTC. This chain links TRBV10-2 with TRBJ2-7, with D uncertain. This CDR3 comprises 13 residues. Trimming took off 1 base at V and 5 bases at J, with 9 bases between the two ends. CDR1 is WSHSY and CDR2 is SAAADI in the germline V gene.

The rearrangement uses TRBV28 and TRBJ2-5; 11 bases match TRBD2. Unmatched junction bases numbered 5, after V lost 2 bases and J lost 0 bases. CDR1 and CDR2 from the germline V gene are MDHEN and SYDVKM. This CDR3 region has 17 residues. CDR3: CASSLIPSGRYQETQYF. The DNA for the CDR3 is TGTGCCAGCAGTTTAATCCCTAGCGGGAGGTACCAAGAGACCCAGTACTTC.

This sequence joins TRBV5-6 and TRBJ2-3; 10 nucleotides match TRBD2. The CDR3 covers 17 residues. Germline assignment: CDR1 SGHDT and CDR2 YYEEEE. V lost 3 bases to trimming and J lost 2 bases; unmatched junction nucleotides: 9. As DNA, the CDR3 is TGTGCCAGCAGCTCGTTCGAGACTAGCGGGTACACAGATACGCAGTATTTT. Translation gives CASSSFETSGYTDTQYF.

This chain connects TRBV7-8 to TRBJ2-7; the D gene is possibly TRBD2 (6 bases). The germline V and J ends were trimmed by 4 bases and 3 bases, with 10 bases remaining between them. Germline CDR1 is SGHVS and CDR2 is FQNEAQ. CDR3 size: 13 residues. CDR3 region: CASSWGEVYEQYF. CDR3 nucleotides: TGTGCCAGCAGCTGGGGGGAGGTCTACGAGCAGTACTTC.

The chain recombines TRBV9 with TRBJ2-7; tentatively, D is TRBD1 (6 bases). This CDR3 contains 14 residues. CDR1 SGDLS and CDR2 YYNGEE come from the germline V gene. Trimming shortened V by 4 bases and J by 0 bases, and 11 bases separated the two germline ends. CDR3 loop: CASSPWTASYEQYF. CDR3 sequence (DNA): TGTGCCAGCAGCCCCTGGACAGCCTCCTACGAGCAGTACTTC.

The gene calls are TRBV4-3 and TRBJ2-1; 7 bases fit TRBD2. This CDR3 region has 15 residues. Looked up from germline, CDR1 is LGHNA and CDR2 is YSLEER. After removal of 3 bases from V and 6 bases from J, the junction contained 8 bases not matched to a gene. CDR3 DNA: TGCGCCAGCAGCCAGGGCCTAGCGGTTGGCAATGAGCAGTTCTTC. It translates to CASSQGLAVGNEQFF.

Remarks on this clone: Additional DNA sequences in this sample encode the identical CDR3. This chain uses TRBV27 with TRBJ2-3, with 11 bases fitting TRBD1. Germline CDR1 is MNHEY and CDR2 is SMNVEV (reference sequence). Trimming cost V 3 bases and J 3 bases; bases outside gene matches: 2. The CDR3 sequence is 15 residues long. CDR3 protein: CASSFGTGGTDTQYF. The CDR3 DNA reads TGTGCCAGCAGTTTCGGGACAGGGGGGACAGATACGCAGTATTTT.

This chain uses TRBV5-4 with TRBJ2-1; tentative D call: TRBD2 (6 bases). The germline V gene encodes CDR1 SGHNT and CDR2 YYREEE (reference sequence). CDR3 length equals 14 residues. V lost 0 bases and J 10 bases, leaving 14 bases between the germline ends. The CDR3 loop reads CASSLELALGEQFF. DNA of the CDR3: TGTGCCAGCAGCTTGGAGCTAGCGCTGGGAGAGCAGTTCTTC.

This chain connects TRBV6-4 to TRBJ2-3, with D maybe TRBD1 (5 bases). The CDR3 loop spans 16 amino acids. V was shortened by 2 bases and J by 2 bases, with 14 bases between the two germline ends. The germline gives CDR1 MRHNA, CDR2 SNTAGT. DNA of the CDR3: TGTGCCAGCAGTGACACACAGGCCTTAAACACAGATACGCAGTATTTT. Translated: CASSDTQALNTDTQYF.